This T cell receptor (beta chain) was profiled in a study of T cells in Graves' hyperthyroidism and ophthalmopathy. Study-level points and caveats: Among thyroid clonotypes expanded above 0.001, most also appeared in blood. Ophthalmopathy got predicted by the model a median around 6.8 months before its onset. Ophthalmopathy was separated from stable hyperthyroidism by a 13 V-J model.

This CDR3 contains 14 residues. Deletions cut 5 bases from V and 2 bases from J, with 13 bases between. Germline CDR1 and CDR2: SGHTA and FQGNSA. This clonotype was observed a few times. Antigen specificity is unknown. Researchers took RNA transcripts and amplified the TCR beta CDR3 regions from them. Using the HTBI primer set, a first-round RT-PCR was run on the TCR CDR3. TCRdb analysed the multiplex PCR reads with MiXCR anew, one entry per CDR3 protein. Here the sample spans approximately 870,000 distinct CDR3 sequences, approximately 40% being singletons. The specimen sequenced was blood. V is TRBV7-2 and J is TRBJ2-7, with a weak D call TRBD2 (6 bases). The clonotype was recovered from a man younger than 30 with Graves' hyperthyroidism. The CDR3 DNA is TGTGCCAGCAGCCGAGGGAGGACTACCTACGAGCAGTACTTC. Amino acid sequence: CASSRGRTTYEQYF. Filled out from reference TRBV7-2 and TRBJ2-7, the complete variable domain reads GAGVSQSPSNKVTEKGKDVELRCDPISGHTALYWYRQSLGQGLEFLIYFQGNSAPDKSGLPSDRFSAERTGGSVSTLTIQRTQQEDSAVYLCASSRGRTTYEQYFGPGTRLTVT.